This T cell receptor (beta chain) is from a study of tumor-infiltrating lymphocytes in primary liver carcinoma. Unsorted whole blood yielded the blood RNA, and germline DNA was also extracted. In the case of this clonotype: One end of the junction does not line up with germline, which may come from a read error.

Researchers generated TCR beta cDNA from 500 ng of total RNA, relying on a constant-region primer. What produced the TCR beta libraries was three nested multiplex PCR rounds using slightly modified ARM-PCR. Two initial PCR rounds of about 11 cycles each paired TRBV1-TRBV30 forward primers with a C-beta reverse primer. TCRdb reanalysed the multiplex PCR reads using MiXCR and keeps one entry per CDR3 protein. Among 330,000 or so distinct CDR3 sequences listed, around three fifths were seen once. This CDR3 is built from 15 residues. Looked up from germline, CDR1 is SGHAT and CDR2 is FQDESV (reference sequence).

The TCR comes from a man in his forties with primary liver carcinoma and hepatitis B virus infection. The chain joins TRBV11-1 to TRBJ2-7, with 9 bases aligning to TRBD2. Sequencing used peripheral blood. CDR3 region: CASSISSGISSEQYF. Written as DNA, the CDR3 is TGTGCGAGCAGCATATCTAGCGGGATAAGCAGCGAGCAGTACTTC.